A selection of T cell receptor beta chains follows, all from one sample in a study of identical twins. TCRdb analysed the 5' RACE reads with MiXCR anew, one entry per CDR3 protein. The sample has about 220,000 distinct CDR3 sequences, roughly a tenth seen once. Source material: memory (CD45RO+) T cells sorted from blood. The receptor source for this set is a woman aged 18-29 years in good health. CDR3s include the opening cysteine and the closing phenylalanine or tryptophan. D genes are given only for firm matches. Clone size is given for some rows only: seen once, a few or many times, or a class if the clone is expanded.

j_call d_call clone_size v_call cdr3_nt cdr3_aa
TRBJ2-7 . . TRBV20-1 TGCAGTGCTAGGGGGACGGCGGGCGAGCAGTACTTC CSARGTAGEQYF
TRBJ2-5 . many TRBV5-1 TGCGCCAGCAGGTTGGAGACAGATCAAGAGACCCAGTACTTC CASRLETDQETQYF
TRBJ2-3 . many TRBV5-1 TGTGCCAGCAGCTCAAACACAGATACGCAGTATTTT CASSSNTDTQYF
TRBJ1-1 . . TRBV15 TGTGCCACCAGCAGAGCCAGGGACCATGACTTGAACACTGAAGCTTTCTTT CATSRARDHDLNTEAFF
TRBJ1-1 . . TRBV2 TGTGCCAGCAGTGAAGCGAGGGGCGCTACTGAAGCTTTCTTT CASSEARGATEAFF
TRBJ2-7 TRBD1 many TRBV9 TGTGCCAGCAGCGTAGGTTCCGGGACAGGGACCTACGAGCAGTACTTC CASSVGSGTGTYEQYF
TRBJ2-7 . few TRBV7-9 TGTGCCAGCAGCTTAGGGAATCAGGGAGTCCACGAGCAGTACTTC CASSLGNQGVHEQYF
TRBJ1-5 TRBD1 . TRBV5-1 TGCGCCAGCAGCTCTGGGACAGGGTTGGCGCCCCAGCATTTT CASSSGTGLAPQHF
TRBJ1-5 TRBD1 . TRBV29-1 TGCAGCGTCGCACAGGGGGATCAGCCCCAGCATTTT CSVAQGDQPQHF
TRBJ2-7 TRBD2 . TRBV4-3 TGCGCCAGCAGCCAAGAGGGCGGACTAGCGGGAGCCTACGAGCAGTACTTC CASSQEGGLAGAYEQYF
TRBJ2-2 TRBD2 . TRBV7-8 TGTGCCAGCAGCTTAGGAACGAATAGCGGGACCGGGGAGCTGTTTTTT CASSLGTNSGTGELFF
TRBJ1-1 . . TRBV14 TGTGCCAGCAGCCGGATGGTGGACACTGAAGCTTTCTTT CASSRMVDTEAFF
TRBJ1-5 . many TRBV7-2 TGTGCCAGCAGCCCAAGCCAATATGGAGCCCAGCATTTT CASSPSQYGAQHF
TRBJ1-1 . . TRBV6-1 TGTGCCAGCAGTGGGGGATCGAGGGACACTGAAGCTTTCTTT CASSGGSRDTEAFF
TRBJ2-5 TRBD1 . TRBV5-5 TGTGCCAGCAGCGTGGGACAGGCGCAAGAGACCCAGTACTTC CASSVGQAQETQYF
TRBJ1-3 . . TRBV11-1 TGTGCCAGCAGCTTCCACAGTCCTGGAAACACCATATATTTT CASSFHSPGNTIYF
TRBJ2-1 TRBD2 many TRBV5-1 TGCGCCAGCAGCCTGGGCTCTAGCGGAGGCCACAATGAGCAGTTCTTC CASSLGSSGGHNEQFF
TRBJ2-3 TRBD2 many TRBV12-3/TRBV12-4 TGTGCCAGCAGTTTAAGGGGACTACTCCCGCAGTATTTT CASSLRGLLPQYF
TRBJ1-2 . . TRBV20-1 TGCAGTGCTAGCGGAGGGAAGGACTATGGCTACACCTTC CSASGGKDYGYTF
TRBJ2-5 . . TRBV10-3 TGTGCCATCAGTGGGTCTACCGGAGACGAGACCCAGTACTTC CAISGSTGDETQYF
TRBJ2-5 . few TRBV5-1 TGCGCCAGCAGCTTGGCCGCGGACGGACTCCAAGAGACCCAGTACTTC CASSLAADGLQETQYF
TRBJ1-1 . . TRBV5-1 TGCGCCAGCAGCTTGGGGGCAGGGGTTGAAGCTTTCTTT CASSLGAGVEAFF
TRBJ2-2 . few TRBV20-1 TGCAGTGCTAGGGTGCGGGGGCCCCAGAACACCGGGGAGCTGTTTTTT CSARVRGPQNTGELFF
TRBJ2-7 . . TRBV6-2/TRBV6-3 TGTGCCAGCAGACGGACCCCGGGCGGGACCTACGAGCAGTACTTC CASRRTPGGTYEQYF
TRBJ2-7 . . TRBV28 TGTGCCAGCAGGACCAGCCGGGATGGGGGTAAGCAGTACTTC CASRTSRDGGKQYF
TRBJ1-1 . . TRBV5-1 TGCGCCAGCAGCTTGCTGGTGGAGAACACTGAAGCTTTCTTT CASSLLVENTEAFF
TRBJ2-3 . few TRBV12-3/TRBV12-4 TGTGCCAGCAGCTATACCCCAGCCGGGCAGTATTTT CASSYTPAGQYF
TRBJ1-2 . many TRBV9 TGTGCCAGCAGCGTTGGCCAGGGTGGTGACTATGGCTACACCTTC CASSVGQGGDYGYTF
TRBJ2-7 . many TRBV7-9 TGTGCCAGCAGCTTCGGGAGCTCCTACGAGCAGTACTTC CASSFGSSYEQYF
TRBJ2-4 . many TRBV20-1 TGCAGTGCGGACGGAGGGGGGGAAAACATTCAGTACTTC CSADGGGENIQYF
TRBJ1-1 . few TRBV18 TGTGCCAGCTCACCAGGCGTGAACACTGAAGCTTTCTTT CASSPGVNTEAFF
TRBJ1-1 . few TRBV5-1 TGCGCCAGCAGCTTGGAGTATCCGGGCACTGAAGCTTTCTTT CASSLEYPGTEAFF
TRBJ2-1 . . TRBV9 TGTGCCAGCAGCCGTCACCTTTTCAGGCCGCATACTTACAATGAGCAGTTCTTC CASSRHLFRPHTYNEQFF
TRBJ1-4 . many TRBV7-8 TGTGCCAGCAGCCAGTGGGACGAACGGGGTGAAAAACTGTTTTTT CASSQWDERGEKLFF
TRBJ1-1 . once TRBV20-1 TGCAGTGCTAGAGATAACGCGTTCGGGGGGCGCACTGAAGCTTTCTTT CSARDNAFGGRTEAFF
TRBJ2-1 . many TRBV5-1 TGCGCCAGCGTCGTTGGGGGAGATAGTGATGAGCAGTTCTTC CASVVGGDSDEQFF
TRBJ1-1 . few TRBV5-1 TGCGCCAGCAGCTTAGGAGGGTTGGACGCTGAAGCTTTCTTT CASSLGGLDAEAFF
TRBJ2-4 . few TRBV20-1 TGCAGCGCCCTAGGGGGTGGGCAGGGAAAAAACATTCAGTACTTC CSALGGGQGKNIQYF
TRBJ1-5 . few TRBV5-5 TGTGCCAGCTCTCAGGGTAACAATCAGCCCCAGCATTTT CASSQGNNQPQHF
TRBJ2-5 . few TRBV2 TGTGCCAGCTCCGGGAGTACGACGGAGACCCAGTACTTC CASSGSTTETQYF
TRBJ2-7 . many TRBV9 TGTGCCAGCAGCGTAGATGTCAGTTCCTACGAGCAGTACTTC CASSVDVSSYEQYF
TRBJ1-1 . many TRBV9 TGTGCCAGCAGCCTCCTTCTGGGGGGAACTGAAGCTTTCTTT CASSLLLGGTEAFF
TRBJ2-1 . . TRBV11-3 TGTGCCAGCAGCCCAACAGGACTTGGTGGCTACAATGAGCAGTTCTTC CASSPTGLGGYNEQFF
TRBJ2-3 TRBD2 . TRBV4-2 TGTGCCAGCAGCCAAGATCTGGCAGGACTAGCGGCAGATACGCAGTATTTT CASSQDLAGLAADTQYF